This T cell receptor (beta chain) was identified during a study of identifying expanded T cells in peripheral blood. Study-level findings and limits: Over around two and four weeks, about 15 and 19 clones changed, versus approximately 1.1 between replicates. Across healthy donors, higher total template counts meant significantly greater roughly two-week count variance.

Of note for this clone: What it recognizes is unknown.

Produced via immunoSEQ multiplex PCR; TCRdb's table is partial and in-frame only. The sample holds 90,000 or so clones, approximately 86% seen once. During the collection period, no donor immune events like infections were recorded. The specimen was blood. The source of this sequence is a person aged 18 to 75 in good health.

CDR3 nucleotide sequence: TGTGCCAGCAGTTCTAACCCGACGACAGGGAACTATGGCTACACCTTC. This gives the protein CASSSNPTTGNYGYTF. The chain links TRBV27 to TRBJ1-2, with 7 positions matching TRBD1. This CDR3 is 16 amino acids long. After removal of 4 bases from V and 2 bases from J, the junction contained 10 bases not matched to a gene. The germline V gene encodes CDR1 MNHEY and CDR2 SMNVEV (reference sequence).